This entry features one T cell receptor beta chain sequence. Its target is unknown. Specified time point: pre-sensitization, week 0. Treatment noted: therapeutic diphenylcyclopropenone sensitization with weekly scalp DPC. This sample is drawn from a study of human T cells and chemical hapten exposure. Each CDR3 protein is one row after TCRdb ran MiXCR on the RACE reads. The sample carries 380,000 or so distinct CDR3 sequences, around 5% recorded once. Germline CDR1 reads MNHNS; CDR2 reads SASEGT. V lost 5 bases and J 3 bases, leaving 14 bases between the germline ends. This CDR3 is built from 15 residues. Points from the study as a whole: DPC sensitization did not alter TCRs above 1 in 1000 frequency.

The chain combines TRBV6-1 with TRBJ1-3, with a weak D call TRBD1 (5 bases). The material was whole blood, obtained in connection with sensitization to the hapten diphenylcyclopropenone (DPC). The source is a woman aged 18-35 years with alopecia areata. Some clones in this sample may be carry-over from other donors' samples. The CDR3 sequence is CASSSRDAIGNTIYF. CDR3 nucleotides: TGTGCCAGCAGTTCCCGGGACGCAATTGGAAACACCATATATTTT.